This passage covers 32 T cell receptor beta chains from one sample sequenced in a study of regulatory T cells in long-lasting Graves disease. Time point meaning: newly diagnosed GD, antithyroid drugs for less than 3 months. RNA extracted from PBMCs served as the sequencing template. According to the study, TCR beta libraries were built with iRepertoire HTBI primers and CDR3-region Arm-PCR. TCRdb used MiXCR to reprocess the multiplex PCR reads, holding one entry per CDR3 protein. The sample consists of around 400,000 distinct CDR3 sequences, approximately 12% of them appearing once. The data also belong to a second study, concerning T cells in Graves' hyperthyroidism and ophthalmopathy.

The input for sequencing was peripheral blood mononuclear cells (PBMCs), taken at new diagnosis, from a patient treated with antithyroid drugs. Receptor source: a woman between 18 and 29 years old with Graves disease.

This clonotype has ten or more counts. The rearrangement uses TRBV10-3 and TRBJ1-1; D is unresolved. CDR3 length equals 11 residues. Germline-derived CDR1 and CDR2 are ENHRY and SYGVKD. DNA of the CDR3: TGTGTCTCCCGAGCGAACACTGAAGCTTTCTTT. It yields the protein CVSRANTEAFF.

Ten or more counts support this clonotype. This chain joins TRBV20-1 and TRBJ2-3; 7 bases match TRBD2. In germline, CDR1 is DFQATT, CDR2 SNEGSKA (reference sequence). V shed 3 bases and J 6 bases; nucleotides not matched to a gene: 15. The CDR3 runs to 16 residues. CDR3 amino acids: CSASGHWAGEVDTQYF. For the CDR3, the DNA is TGCAGTGCTAGTGGGCATTGGGCGGGAGAGGTGGATACGCAGTATTTT.

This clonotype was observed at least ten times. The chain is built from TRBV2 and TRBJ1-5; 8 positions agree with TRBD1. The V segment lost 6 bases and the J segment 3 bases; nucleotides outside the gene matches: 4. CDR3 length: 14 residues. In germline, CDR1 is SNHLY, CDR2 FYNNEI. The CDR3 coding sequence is TGTGCCAGCAGGGACAGGGTAGCCAATCAGCCCCAGCATTTT. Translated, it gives CASRDRVANQPQHF.

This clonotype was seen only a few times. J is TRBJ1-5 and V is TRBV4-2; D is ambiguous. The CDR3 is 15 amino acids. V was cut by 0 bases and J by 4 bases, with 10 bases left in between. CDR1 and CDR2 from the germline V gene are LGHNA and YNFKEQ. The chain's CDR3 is CASSQEWGGNQPQHF. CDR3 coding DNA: TGTGCCAGCAGCCAAGAGTGGGGAGGAAATCAGCCCCAGCATTTT.

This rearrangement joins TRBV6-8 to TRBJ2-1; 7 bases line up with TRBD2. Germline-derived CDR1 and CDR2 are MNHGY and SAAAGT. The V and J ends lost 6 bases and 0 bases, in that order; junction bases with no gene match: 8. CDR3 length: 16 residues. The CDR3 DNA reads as TGTGCCAGCAGAAGCGACGGGGGGATCTCCTACAATGAGCAGTTCTTC. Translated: CASRSDGGISYNEQFF.

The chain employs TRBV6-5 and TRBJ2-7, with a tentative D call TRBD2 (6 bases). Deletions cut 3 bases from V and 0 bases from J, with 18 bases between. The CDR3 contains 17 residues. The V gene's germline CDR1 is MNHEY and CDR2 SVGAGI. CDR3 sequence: CASSYSGRRGTSYEQYF. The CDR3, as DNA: TGTGCCAGCAGTTATAGTGGGAGGAGGGGAACCTCCTACGAGCAGTACTTC.

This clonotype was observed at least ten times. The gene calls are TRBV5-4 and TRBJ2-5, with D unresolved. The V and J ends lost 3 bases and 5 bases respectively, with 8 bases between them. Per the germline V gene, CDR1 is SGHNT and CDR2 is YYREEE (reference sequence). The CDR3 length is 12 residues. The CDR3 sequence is CASSSHGETQYF. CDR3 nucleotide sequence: TGTGCCAGCAGCTCCCACGGGGAGACCCAGTACTTC. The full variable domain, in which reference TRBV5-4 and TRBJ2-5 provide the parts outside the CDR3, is ETGVTQSPTHLIKTRGQQVTLRCSSQSGHNTVSWYQQALGQGPQFIFQYYREEENGRGNFPPRFSGLQFPNYSSELNVNALELDDSALYLCASSSHGETQYFGPGTRLLVL.

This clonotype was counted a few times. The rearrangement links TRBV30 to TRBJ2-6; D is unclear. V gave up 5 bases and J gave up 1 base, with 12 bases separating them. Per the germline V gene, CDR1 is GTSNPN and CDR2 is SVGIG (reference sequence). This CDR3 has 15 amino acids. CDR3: CAWSFDGSGANVLTF. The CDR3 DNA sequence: TGTGCCTGGTCCTTTGACGGGTCTGGGGCCAACGTCCTGACTTTC. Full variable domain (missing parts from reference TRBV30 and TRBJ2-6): SQTIHQWPATLVQPVGSPLSLECTVEGTSNPNLYWYRQAAGRGLQLLFYSVGIGQISSEVPQNLSASRPQDRQFILSSKKLLLSDSGFYLCAWSFDGSGANVLTFGAGSRLTVL.

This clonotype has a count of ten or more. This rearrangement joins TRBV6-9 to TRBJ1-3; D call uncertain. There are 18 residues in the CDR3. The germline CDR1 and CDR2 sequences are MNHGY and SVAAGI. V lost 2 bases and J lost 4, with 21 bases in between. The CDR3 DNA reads TGTGCCAGCAGTTATAACGTGGCATCCTATAACTTAGGAAACACCATATATTTT. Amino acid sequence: CASSYNVASYNLGNTIYF.

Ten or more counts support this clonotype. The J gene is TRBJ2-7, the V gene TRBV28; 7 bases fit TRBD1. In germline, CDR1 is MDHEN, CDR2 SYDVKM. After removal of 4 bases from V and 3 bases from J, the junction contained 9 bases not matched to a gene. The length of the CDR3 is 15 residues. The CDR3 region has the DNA TGTGCCAGCAGTTCTACGACAGGGAGAGACTACGAGCAGTACTTC. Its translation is CASSSTTGRDYEQYF.

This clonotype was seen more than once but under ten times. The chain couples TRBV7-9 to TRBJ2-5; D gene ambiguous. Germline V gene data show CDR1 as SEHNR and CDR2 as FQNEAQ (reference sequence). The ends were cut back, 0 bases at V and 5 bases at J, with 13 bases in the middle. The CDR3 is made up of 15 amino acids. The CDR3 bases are TGTGCCAGCAGCTTAGCGCGAACCCTCCAGGAGACCCAGTACTTC. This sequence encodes CASSLARTLQETQYF.

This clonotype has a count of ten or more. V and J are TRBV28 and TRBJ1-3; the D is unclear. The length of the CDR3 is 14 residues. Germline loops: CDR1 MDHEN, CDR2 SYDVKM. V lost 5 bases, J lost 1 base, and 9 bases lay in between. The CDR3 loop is CASSPLQSGNTIYF. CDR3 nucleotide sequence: TGTGCCAGCAGTCCCCTGCAGTCTGGAAACACCATATATTTT. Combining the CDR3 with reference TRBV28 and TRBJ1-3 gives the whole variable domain DVKVTQSSRYLVKRTGEKVFLECVQDMDHENMFWYRQDPGLGLRLIYFSYDVKMKEKGDIPEGYSVSREKKERFSLILESASTNQTSMYLCASSPLQSGNTIYFGEGSWLTVV.

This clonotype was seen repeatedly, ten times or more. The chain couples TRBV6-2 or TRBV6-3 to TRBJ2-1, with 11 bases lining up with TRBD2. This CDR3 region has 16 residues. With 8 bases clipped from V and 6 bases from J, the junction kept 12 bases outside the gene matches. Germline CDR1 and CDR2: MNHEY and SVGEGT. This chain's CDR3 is CASHALAGGSGNEQFF. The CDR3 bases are TGTGCCAGCCACGCGCTAGCGGGAGGTTCTGGCAATGAGCAGTTCTTC.

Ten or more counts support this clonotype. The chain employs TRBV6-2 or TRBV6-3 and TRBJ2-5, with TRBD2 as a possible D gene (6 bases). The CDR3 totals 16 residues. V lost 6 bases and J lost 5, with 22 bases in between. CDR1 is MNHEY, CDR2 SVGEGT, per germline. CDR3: CASRRGISGILETQYF. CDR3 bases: TGTGCCAGCAGACGGGGGATATCGGGTATCTTGGAGACCCAGTACTTC.

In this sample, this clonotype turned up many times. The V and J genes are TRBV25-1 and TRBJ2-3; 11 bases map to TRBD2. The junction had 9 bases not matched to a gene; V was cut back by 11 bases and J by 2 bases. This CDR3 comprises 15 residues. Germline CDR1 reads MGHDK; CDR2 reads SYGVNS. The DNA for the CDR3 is TGTGCCTCCGGCCTAGCGGGAGGACCCACAGATACGCAGTATTTT. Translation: CASGLAGGPTDTQYF.

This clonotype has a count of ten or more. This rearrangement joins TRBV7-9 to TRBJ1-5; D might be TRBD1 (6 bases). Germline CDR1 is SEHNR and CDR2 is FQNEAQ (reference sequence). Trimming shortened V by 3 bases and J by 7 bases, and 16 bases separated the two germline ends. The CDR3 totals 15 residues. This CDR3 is CASSFYEEGEQPQHF. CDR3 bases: TGTGCCAGCAGCTTTTACGAGGAGGGGGAGCAGCCCCAGCATTTT. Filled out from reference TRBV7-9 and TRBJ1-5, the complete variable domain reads DTGVSQNPRHKITKRGQNVTFRCDPISEHNRLYWYRQTLGQGPEFLTYFQNEAQLEKSRLLSDRFSAERPKGSFSTLEIQRTEQGDSAMYLCASSFYEEGEQPQHFGDGTRLSIL.

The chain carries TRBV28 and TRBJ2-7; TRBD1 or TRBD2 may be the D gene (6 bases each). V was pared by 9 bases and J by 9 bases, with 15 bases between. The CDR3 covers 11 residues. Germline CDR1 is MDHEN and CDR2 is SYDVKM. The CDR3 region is CASGGPRRQYV. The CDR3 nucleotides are TGTGCCAGTGGGGGGCCGAGGAGGCAGTACGTC.

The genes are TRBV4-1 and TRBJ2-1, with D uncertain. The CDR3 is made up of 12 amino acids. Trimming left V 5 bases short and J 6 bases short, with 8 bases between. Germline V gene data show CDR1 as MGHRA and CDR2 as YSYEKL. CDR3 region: CASSIGSNEQFF. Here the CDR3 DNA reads TGCGCCAGCAGCATCGGTAGCAATGAGCAGTTCTTC.

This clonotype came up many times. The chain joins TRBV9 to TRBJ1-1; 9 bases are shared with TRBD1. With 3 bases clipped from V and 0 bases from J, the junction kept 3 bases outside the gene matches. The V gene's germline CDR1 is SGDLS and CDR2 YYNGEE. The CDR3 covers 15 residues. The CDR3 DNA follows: TGTGCCAGCAGCGGGGGACAGGGAGTGAACACTGAAGCTTTCTTT. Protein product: CASSGGQGVNTEAFF. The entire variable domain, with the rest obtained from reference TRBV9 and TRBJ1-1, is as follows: DSGVTQTPKHLITATGQRVTLRCSPRSGDLSVYWYQQSLDQGLQFLIQYYNGEERAKGNILERFSAQQFPDLHSELNLSSLELGDSALYFCASSGGQGVNTEAFFGQGTRLTVV.

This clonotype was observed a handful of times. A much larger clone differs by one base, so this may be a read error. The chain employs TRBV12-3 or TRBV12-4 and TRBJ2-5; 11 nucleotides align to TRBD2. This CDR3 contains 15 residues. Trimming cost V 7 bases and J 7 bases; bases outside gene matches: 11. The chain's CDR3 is CASIFSGGARGTQYF. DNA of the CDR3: TGTGCCAGCATTTTTAGCGGGGGGGCCAGGGGGACCCAGTACTTC.

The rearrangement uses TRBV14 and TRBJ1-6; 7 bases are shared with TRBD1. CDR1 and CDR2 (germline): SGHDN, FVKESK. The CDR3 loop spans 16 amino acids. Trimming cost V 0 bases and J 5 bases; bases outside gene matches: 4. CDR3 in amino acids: CASSQEGRGNNSPLHF. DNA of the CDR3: TGTGCCAGCAGCCAAGAAGGCAGGGGGAATAATTCACCCCTCCACTTT.

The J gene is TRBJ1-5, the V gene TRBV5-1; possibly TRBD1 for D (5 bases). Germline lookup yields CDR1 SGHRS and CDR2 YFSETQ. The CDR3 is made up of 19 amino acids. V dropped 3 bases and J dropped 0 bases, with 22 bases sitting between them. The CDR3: CASSSRDLIFPYSNQPQHF. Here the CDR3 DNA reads TGCGCCAGCAGCTCGCGGGACCTAATTTTTCCCTATAGCAATCAGCCCCAGCATTTT.

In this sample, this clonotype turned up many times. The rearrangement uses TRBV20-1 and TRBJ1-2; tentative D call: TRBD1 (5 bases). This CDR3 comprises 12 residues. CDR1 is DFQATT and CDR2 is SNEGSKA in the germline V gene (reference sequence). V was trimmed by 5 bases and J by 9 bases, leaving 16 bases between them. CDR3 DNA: TGCAGTGCTGCCCGGGACTGGGATAGCTACACCTTC. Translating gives CSAARDWDSYTF.

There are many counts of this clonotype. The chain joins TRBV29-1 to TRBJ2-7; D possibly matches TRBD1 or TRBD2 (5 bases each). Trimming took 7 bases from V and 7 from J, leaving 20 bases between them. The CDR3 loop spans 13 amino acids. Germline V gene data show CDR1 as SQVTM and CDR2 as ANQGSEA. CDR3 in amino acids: CSGGYDPRGEQYF. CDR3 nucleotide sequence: TGCAGCGGGGGGTACGACCCCCGTGGGGAGCAGTACTTC.

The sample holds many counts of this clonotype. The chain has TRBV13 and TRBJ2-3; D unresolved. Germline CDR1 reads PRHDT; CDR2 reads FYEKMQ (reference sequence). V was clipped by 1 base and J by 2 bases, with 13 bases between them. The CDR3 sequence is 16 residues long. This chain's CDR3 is CASSLVMWEFTDTQYF. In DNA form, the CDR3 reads TGTGCCAGCAGCTTAGTTATGTGGGAATTCACAGATACGCAGTATTTT.

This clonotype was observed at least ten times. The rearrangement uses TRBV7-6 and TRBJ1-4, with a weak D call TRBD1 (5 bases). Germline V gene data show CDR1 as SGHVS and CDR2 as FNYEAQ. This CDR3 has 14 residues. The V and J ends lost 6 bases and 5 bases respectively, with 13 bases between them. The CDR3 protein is CASSIGHRNEKLFF. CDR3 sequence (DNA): TGTGCCAGCAGTATAGGACATAGGAATGAAAAACTGTTTTTT.

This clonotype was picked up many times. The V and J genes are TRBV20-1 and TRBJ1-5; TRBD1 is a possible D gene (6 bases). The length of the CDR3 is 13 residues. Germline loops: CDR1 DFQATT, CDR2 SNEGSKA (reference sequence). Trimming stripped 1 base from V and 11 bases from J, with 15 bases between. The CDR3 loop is CSARAGRGRAQHF. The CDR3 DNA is TGCAGTGCTAGAGCTGGCAGGGGCCGGGCCCAGCATTTT.

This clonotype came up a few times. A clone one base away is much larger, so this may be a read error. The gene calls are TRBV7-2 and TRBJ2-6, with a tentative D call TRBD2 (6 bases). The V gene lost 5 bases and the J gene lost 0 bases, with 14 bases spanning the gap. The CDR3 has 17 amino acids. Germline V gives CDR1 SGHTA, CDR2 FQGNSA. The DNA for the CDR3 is TGTGCCAGCAGCGCGGGACGGATGATCTCTGGGGCCAACGTCCTGACTTTC. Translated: CASSAGRMISGANVLTF.

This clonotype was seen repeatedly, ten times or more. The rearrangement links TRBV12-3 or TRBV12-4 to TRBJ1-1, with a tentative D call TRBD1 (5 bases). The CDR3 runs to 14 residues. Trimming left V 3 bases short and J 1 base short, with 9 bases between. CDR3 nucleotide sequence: TGTGCCAGCAGTTTCGGCAGGGCGAACACTGAAGCTTTCTTT. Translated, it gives CASSFGRANTEAFF.

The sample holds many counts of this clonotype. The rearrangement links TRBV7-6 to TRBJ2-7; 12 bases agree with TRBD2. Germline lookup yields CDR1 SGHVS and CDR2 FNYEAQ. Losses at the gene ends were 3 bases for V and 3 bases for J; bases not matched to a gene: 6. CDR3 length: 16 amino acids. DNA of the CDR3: TGTGCCAGCAGCTTGTGGACTAGCGGGGAGTTCTACGAGCAGTACTTC. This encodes CASSLWTSGEFYEQYF. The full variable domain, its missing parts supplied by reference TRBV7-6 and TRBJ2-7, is GAGVSQSPRYKVTKRGQDVALRCDPISGHVSLYWYRQALGQGPEFLTYFNYEAQQDKSGLPNDRFSAERPEGSISTLTIQRTEQRDSAMYRCASSLWTSGEFYEQYFGPGTRLTVT.

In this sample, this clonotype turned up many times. The CDR3 DNA reads as TGTGCCAGCAGCCTACGGACAGGGGTGAGCACTGAAGCTTTCTTT. Translated: CASSLRTGVSTEAFF. The V gene is TRBV7-2, the J gene TRBJ1-1; 9 bases line up with TRBD1. This CDR3 has 15 amino acids. Trimming cost V 5 bases and J 4 bases; bases outside gene matches: 8. The germline V gene encodes CDR1 SGHTA and CDR2 FQGNSA. Variable domain in full (rest from reference TRBV7-2 and TRBJ1-1): GAGVSQSPSNKVTEKGKDVELRCDPISGHTALYWYRQSLGQGLEFLIYFQGNSAPDKSGLPSDRFSAERTGGSVSTLTIQRTQQEDSAVYLCASSLRTGVSTEAFFGQGTRLTVV.

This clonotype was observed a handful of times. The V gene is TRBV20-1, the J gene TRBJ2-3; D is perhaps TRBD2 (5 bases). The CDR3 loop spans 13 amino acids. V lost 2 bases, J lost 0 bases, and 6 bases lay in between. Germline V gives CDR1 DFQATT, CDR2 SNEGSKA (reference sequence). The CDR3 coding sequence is TGCAGTGCTAGAACGGGGAGCACAGATACGCAGTATTTT. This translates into CSARTGSTDTQYF.